This TCR beta chain is drawn from a study of PD-1 blockade in mismatch repair-deficient tumors. Findings and caveats of the study: Tumor-resident clones, often undetectable pretreatment in blood, expanded then contracted after pembrolizumab.

The CDR3 sequence is 13 residues long. Trimming left V 6 bases short and J 0 bases short, with 10 bases between. The germline V gene has CDR1 SGHRS and CDR2 YFSETQ. Every patient had mismatch repair deficiency by PCR or immunohistochemistry. TCRs were sequenced from a few patients responding to pembrolizumab. Method: immunoSEQ multiplex PCR; TCRdb's copy keeps in-frame clones and lacks some. Of under 50,000 clones in the sample, approximately 80% are singletons; the top ten hold less than 3.5%. Worth noting for this clone: The antigen remains unidentified.

This sequence was found in an adult with mismatch repair-deficient cancer. The sample consisted of PBMCs, taken before pembrolizumab treatment. The chain carries TRBV5-1 and TRBJ2-7; D remains ambiguous. The CDR3 spells CASTLPGSYEQYF. The CDR3 DNA sequence: TGCGCCAGCACCCTCCCGGGCTCCTACGAGCAGTACTTC.